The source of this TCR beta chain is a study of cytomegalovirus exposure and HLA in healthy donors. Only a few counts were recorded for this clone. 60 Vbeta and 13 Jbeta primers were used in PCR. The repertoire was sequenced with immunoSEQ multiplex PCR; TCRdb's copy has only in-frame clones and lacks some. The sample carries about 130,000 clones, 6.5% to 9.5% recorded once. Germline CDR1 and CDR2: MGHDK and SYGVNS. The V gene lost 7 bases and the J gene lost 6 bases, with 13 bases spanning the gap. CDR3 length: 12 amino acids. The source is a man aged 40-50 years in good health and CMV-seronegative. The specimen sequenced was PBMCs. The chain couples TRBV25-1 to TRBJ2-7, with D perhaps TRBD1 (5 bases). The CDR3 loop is CASTPGGAEQYF. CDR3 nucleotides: TGTGCCAGCACCCCAGGTGGGGCCGAGCAGTACTTC.